This TCR beta chain was obtained from a study of blood T cell repertoires in COVID-19. On the study more broadly: Spain, Italy and the United States supplied samples that represented acute and convalescent COVID-19.

The length of the CDR3 is 12 residues. The germline V and J ends were trimmed by 7 bases and 2 bases, with 7 bases remaining between them. The germline gives CDR1 WSHSY, CDR2 SAAADI. Turning to this clone: The sample holds other DNA sequences that translate to the same CDR3.

As processed by the authors: Researchers report that nucleated cell counts were estimated from reference gene primer amplification. TCRdb's copy holds only in-frame clones and misses some; the assay was immunoSEQ multiplex PCR. Clonal size and the V and J genes are those of that table, whereas D and trimming came from the DNA. The data contain nearly 200,000 clones, 82% of them singletons. The gene calls are TRBV10-2 and TRBJ2-3; D uncertain. The sample taken for sequencing was peripheral blood. The clonotype comes from a human donor with acute or convalescent COVID-19. The donor label of this sample is uncertain. The CDR3 region is CASTANTDTQYF. CDR3 DNA sequence: TGCGCCAGCACCGCGAACACAGATACGCAGTATTTT.